This T cell receptor (beta chain) was sequenced during a study of CD8+CD57+ T cells in acquired aplastic anemia. Broader study findings: The authors found lower diversity in patient CD8+CD57+ cells than in total CD4+ and CD8+ pools. Significant differences in CD8+ Simpson's diversity were not observed between patients and controls.

This clonotype occurred a few times. Its target is unknown. All sequencing subjects had displayed CD8+CD57+ cell expansion on flow cytometry. Among the 12 patients, 2 also had CD8+CD57+ effector memory cells sequenced. Bead-enriching CD8+CD57+ cells gave a mean 1.6 ug DNA. The use of genomic DNA as template underpinned the TCR beta VDJ and CDR3 profiling. One entry per CDR3 protein results from TCRdb running MiXCR on the reads. The sample lists about 16,000 distinct CDR3 sequences, roughly two fifths occurring once. This sequence originates from a human donor with aplastic anemia. The sample taken for sequencing was CD8+CD57+ T cells sorted from PBMCs. Specified subset: bead-enriched CD8+CD57+ effector memory T cells from SAA patients.

For the CDR3, the DNA is TGTGCCAGCTGCGGACAGGTGGGGGATAGCAATCAGCCCCAGCATTTT. This translates into CASCGQVGDSNQPQHF. This chain connects TRBV6-1 to TRBJ1-5, with 7 positions matching TRBD1. The junction had 10 bases not matched to a gene; V was cut back by 8 bases and J by 0 bases. This CDR3 contains 16 residues. The germline V gene has CDR1 MNHNS and CDR2 SASEGT.